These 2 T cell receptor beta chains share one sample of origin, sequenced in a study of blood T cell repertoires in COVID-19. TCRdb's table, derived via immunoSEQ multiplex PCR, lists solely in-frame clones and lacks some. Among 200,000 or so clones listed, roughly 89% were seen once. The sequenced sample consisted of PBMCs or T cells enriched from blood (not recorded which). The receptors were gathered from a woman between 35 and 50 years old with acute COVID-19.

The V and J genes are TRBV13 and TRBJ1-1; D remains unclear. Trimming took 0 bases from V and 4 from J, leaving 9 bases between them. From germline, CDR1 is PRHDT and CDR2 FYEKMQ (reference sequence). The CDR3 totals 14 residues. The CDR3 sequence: CASSLGGYRTEAFF. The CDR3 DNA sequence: TGTGCCAGCAGCTTAGGGGGCTATCGCACTGAAGCTTTCTTT.

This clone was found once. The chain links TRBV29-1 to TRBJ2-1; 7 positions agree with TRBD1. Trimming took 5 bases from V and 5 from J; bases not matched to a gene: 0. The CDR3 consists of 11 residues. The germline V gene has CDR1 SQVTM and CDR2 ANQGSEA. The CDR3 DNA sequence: TGCAGCGTTACAGGGGACAATGAGCAGTTCTTC. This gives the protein CSVTGDNEQFF.